These 21 T cell receptor beta chains share one sample of origin, sequenced in a study of T cell repertoires in cytomegalovirus infection. TCRdb reanalysed the reads using MiXCR and keeps one entry per CDR3 protein. The sample has almost 550,000 distinct CDR3 sequences, 16% seen once. Sequenced material: CD8+ T cells from PBMCs. These receptors came from a human donor in good health (CMV status not recorded). Some clones in this sample may be carry-over from other donors' samples.

This chain links TRBV6-1 with TRBJ2-7; 7 bases line up with TRBD1. With V trimmed by 7 bases and J by 2 bases, 8 bases remained unmatched. The germline V gene has CDR1 MNHNS and CDR2 SASEGT. The CDR3 sequence is 14 residues long. The CDR3 sequence is CASTDRGQPYEQYF. Here the CDR3 DNA reads TGTGCCAGCACGGACCGGGGACAGCCCTACGAGCAGTACTTC.

The chain couples TRBV15 to TRBJ2-5; D not certain. CDR1 is LNHNV and CDR2 is YYDKDF in the germline V gene (reference sequence). The CDR3 has 13 amino acids. The V and J ends lost 5 bases and 6 bases respectively, with 13 bases between them. CDR3 sequence reads: CATSLLPVKTQYF. The CDR3, as DNA: TGTGCCACCAGCCTTCTCCCGGTTAAGACCCAGTACTTC.

As DNA, the CDR3 is TGTGCCAGCAGCCCTACAGGGTACCCTGAAGCTTTCTTT. It specifies CASSPTGYPEAFF. The chain is built from TRBV27 and TRBJ1-1; possible D gene TRBD1, 6 bases. The germline gives CDR1 MNHEY, CDR2 SMNVEV (reference sequence). V lost 6 bases to trimming and J lost 6 bases, with 14 bases between them. The CDR3 covers 13 residues.

This clonotype was counted at least ten times. The chain carries TRBV4-1 and TRBJ1-1, with D unclear. This CDR3 is 14 amino acids long. Per the germline V gene, CDR1 is MGHRA and CDR2 is YSYEKL. Trimming stripped 0 bases from V and 0 bases from J, with 5 bases between. CDR3 sequence reads: CASSQERMNTEAFF. The DNA for the CDR3 is TGCGCCAGCAGCCAAGAGAGAATGAACACTGAAGCTTTCTTT.

The table lists this clonotype with many counts. The V call is TRBV7-8, the J call TRBJ2-1; 9 positions agree with TRBD1. The CDR3 runs 15 residues. V lost 3 bases to trimming and J lost 8 bases; unmatched junction nucleotides: 8. CDR1 and CDR2 (germline): SGHVS, FQNEAQ. CDR3 sequence (DNA): TGTGCCAGCAGCTTCACTGCACAGGGGGCCGATGAGCAGTTCTTC. Amino acid sequence: CASSFTAQGADEQFF. Drawing the rest from reference TRBV7-8 and TRBJ2-1, the complete variable domain is GAGVSQSPRYKVAKRGQDVALRCDPISGHVSLFWYQQALGQGPEFLTYFQNEAQLDKSGLPSDRFFAERPEGSVSTLKIQRTQQEDSAVYLCASSFTAQGADEQFFGPGTRLTVL.

This clonotype was detected many times. The chain is built from TRBV7-9 and TRBJ2-4, with TRBD1 matching over 9 bases. Germline V lookup: CDR1 SEHNR, CDR2 FQNEAQ (reference sequence). Trimming cost V 5 bases and J 5 bases; bases outside gene matches: 4. The CDR3 sequence is 14 residues long. The CDR3 DNA is TGTGCCAGCAGCCCGCGACAGGGGGAAAACATTCAGTACTTC. Amino acid sequence: CASSPRQGENIQYF.

This clonotype occurred many times. V gene TRBV14 combines with J gene TRBJ1-2; D is undetermined. Looked up from germline, CDR1 is SGHDN and CDR2 is FVKESK. The CDR3 covers 15 residues. V lost 1 base to trimming and J lost 5 bases, with 14 bases between them. This chain's CDR3 is CASSQARRGAYGYTF. The CDR3 DNA reads TGTGCCAGCAGCCAAGCAAGACGGGGAGCGTATGGCTACACCTTC.

The rearrangement uses TRBV20-1 and TRBJ2-7, with 9 bases identical to TRBD2. Germline values: CDR1 DFQATT, CDR2 SNEGSKA (reference sequence). The V gene end was trimmed by 6 bases and the J gene end by 1 base; junction bases not matched to a gene: 10. The CDR3 consists of 15 residues. The CDR3: CSATGLAFSSYEQYF. Here the CDR3 DNA reads TGCAGTGCCACGGGACTAGCCTTTTCTTCCTACGAGCAGTACTTC.

The chain is built from TRBV10-3 and TRBJ2-3, with D perhaps matching TRBD2 (7 bases). Between the trimmed V and J ends, which lost 10 bases and 2 bases, there was a span of 22 bases. The CDR3 covers 16 residues. The germline V gene encodes CDR1 ENHRY and CDR2 SYGVKD. The CDR3 nucleotides are TGTGCCACCAACGATCGGGGGGCCGGATCCACAGATACGCAGTATTTT. It codes for CATNDRGAGSTDTQYF.

This rearrangement joins TRBV7-9 to TRBJ2-1; either TRBD1 or TRBD2 may supply D (5 bases each). The CDR3 covers 19 residues. The germline V gene encodes CDR1 SEHNR and CDR2 FQNEAQ (reference sequence). Deletions cut 1 base from V and 4 bases from J, with 23 bases between. The CDR3 is CASSLVGPTEVLLYNEQFF. CDR3 nucleotides: TGTGCCAGCAGCTTAGTGGGGCCTACGGAGGTTTTATTGTACAATGAGCAGTTCTTC.

This clonotype showed up just a few times. The chain couples TRBV2 to TRBJ2-7, with a tentative D call TRBD2 (5 bases). Trimming took off 4 bases at V and 2 bases at J, with 9 bases between the two ends. This CDR3 has 13 amino acids. Germline V lookup: CDR1 SNHLY, CDR2 FYNNEI. In DNA form, the CDR3 reads TGTGCCAGCAGTGTGGAGGAAGCCTACGAGCAGTACTTC. It encodes CASSVEEAYEQYF.

This clonotype was picked up a small number of times. This chain links TRBV28 with TRBJ2-7; TRBD2 matches 8 bases. The CDR3 consists of 14 residues. CDR1 and CDR2 (germline): MDHEN, SYDVKM. Germline trimming cut 6 bases from V and 2 bases from J; bases unmatched to any gene: 6. The CDR3 sequence: CASSSTSVTYEQYF. The CDR3 region has the DNA TGTGCCAGCAGCTCGACTAGCGTTACCTACGAGCAGTACTTC. Full variable domain (outside the CDR3, taken from reference TRBV28 and TRBJ2-7): DVKVTQSSRYLVKRTGEKVFLECVQDMDHENMFWYRQDPGLGLRLIYFSYDVKMKEKGDIPEGYSVSREKKERFSLILESASTNQTSMYLCASSSTSVTYEQYFGPGTRLTVT.

This clonotype was observed a handful of times. V usage is TRBV28 and J usage is TRBJ1-2; the D is unclear. There are 14 residues in the CDR3. Per germline, CDR1 MDHEN and CDR2 SYDVKM. Trimming cost V 7 bases and J 0 bases, with 12 bases left between them. CDR3 sequence (DNA): TGTGCCAGCAAACTTCCTTTGACTAACTATGGCTACACCTTC. Protein product: CASKLPLTNYGYTF.

The chain couples TRBV20-1 to TRBJ1-3; a possible D gene is TRBD1 (6 bases). This CDR3 is built from 14 residues. Trimming shortened V by 6 bases and J by 3 bases, and 15 bases separated the two germline ends. Germline values: CDR1 DFQATT, CDR2 SNEGSKA (reference sequence). The CDR3 reads CSATLPQGGNTIYF. In DNA, the CDR3 is TGCAGTGCCACACTGCCACAGGGTGGAAACACCATATATTTT.

CDR3 amino acids: CASRGASGPYNEQFF. Here the CDR3 DNA reads TGTGCCAGCAGGGGGGCTAGCGGGCCCTACAATGAGCAGTTCTTC. The rearrangement links TRBV7-4 to TRBJ2-1; 8 bases agree with TRBD2. Germline CDR1 reads SGHVT; CDR2 reads SQSDAQ. V was pared by 6 bases and J by 2 bases, with 6 bases of the junction left unmatched. The CDR3 totals 15 residues.

This clonotype turned up a few times. This chain links TRBV5-4 with TRBJ2-3; no firm D call. V was cut by 4 bases and J by 2 bases, with 5 bases left in between. The CDR3 sequence is 12 residues long. Germline CDR1 SGHNT, CDR2 YYREEE (reference sequence). Here the CDR3 DNA reads TGTGCCAGCAGCCACAACACAGATACGCAGTATTTT. Translated, it gives CASSHNTDTQYF. Together with reference TRBV5-4 and TRBJ2-3, the CDR3 gives the full variable domain: ETGVTQSPTHLIKTRGQQVTLRCSSQSGHNTVSWYQQALGQGPQFIFQYYREEENGRGNFPPRFSGLQFPNYSSELNVNALELDDSALYLCASSHNTDTQYFGPGTRLTVL.

In its sample, this clonotype was seen many times. The chain links TRBV12-3 or TRBV12-4 to TRBJ2-7, with TRBD1 as a possible D gene (6 bases). The CDR3 spans 12 residues. V lost 4 bases, J lost 8 bases, and 12 bases lay in between. The chain's CDR3 is CASSSLGDKQYF. Written as DNA, the CDR3 is TGTGCCAGCAGTTCTTTAGGGGACAAGCAGTACTTC.

The chain carries TRBV7-6 and TRBJ2-5; D remains ambiguous. The CDR3 is 15 amino acids. The V and J ends lost 2 bases and 5 bases respectively, with 15 bases between them. Germline V gene lookup returns CDR1 SGHVS and CDR2 FNYEAQ. CDR3 sequence reads: CASSLSRKGRETQYF. The CDR3 DNA is TGTGCCAGCAGCTTATCTCGGAAGGGCAGGGAGACCCAGTACTTC.

This clonotype turned up a few times. The chain joins TRBV19 to TRBJ2-7, with a weak D call TRBD1 (6 bases). There are 15 residues in the CDR3. Looked up from germline, CDR1 is LNHDA and CDR2 is SQIVND (reference sequence). Trimming stripped 5 bases from V and 4 bases from J, with 18 bases between. The CDR3 sequence is CASSERGYALYEQYF. The CDR3 DNA follows: TGTGCCAGTAGTGAGAGGGGGTATGCCCTGTACGAGCAGTACTTC.

This chain uses TRBV20-1 with TRBJ2-1, with 12 bases lining up with TRBD2. The CDR3 has 14 amino acids. In germline, CDR1 is DFQATT, CDR2 SNEGSKA (reference sequence). Trimming took 1 base from V and 8 from J; bases not matched to a gene: 3. The chain's CDR3 is CSARALAGGHEQFF. CDR3 nucleotide sequence: TGCAGTGCTAGAGCCCTAGCGGGGGGGCATGAGCAGTTCTTC.

This clonotype was recorded at least ten times. The rearrangement joins TRBV27 to TRBJ1-5; no clear D gene. V dropped 8 bases and J dropped 4 bases, with 9 bases sitting between them. Germline lookup yields CDR1 MNHEY and CDR2 SMNVEV (reference sequence). The CDR3 is 12 residues long. The CDR3 loop is CASGYTNQPQHF. The CDR3 DNA sequence: TGTGCCAGCGGCTACACGAATCAGCCCCAGCATTTT.